This TCR beta chain was captured in a study of T-cell reconstitution after alpha-beta-depleted transplantation in children. Study-level findings and limits: One year after transplant, T-cell counts and diversity came mostly from newly produced T cells. Expanded graft clones, several hundred of them, were reportedly the source of alpha-beta T cells about two months after transplant.

Preparing the TCRbeta library involved the use of unique molecular identifiers. TCRdb fed the PCR reads into MiXCR, producing one record per CDR3 protein. The sample lists 120,000 to 150,000 distinct CDR3 sequences, 8.8% occurring once. This clonotype was observed at least ten times. Antigen specificity is unknown. The source is a female patient aged 2-9 years who had a stem cell transplant for congenital amegakaryocytic thrombocytopenia, so the T cells may come from the graft donor. The material was PBMCs, mostly from graft donor cells, obtained 180 days after TCRalphabeta/CD19-depleted stem cell transplant.

The CDR3 loop reads CAISDPARQGDEQFF. The CDR3 DNA is TGTGCCATCAGTGACCCGGCAAGGCAGGGCGATGAGCAGTTCTTC. J is TRBJ2-1 and V is TRBV10-3; D might be TRBD1 (5 bases). V lost 3 bases and J 8 bases, leaving 17 bases between the germline ends. CDR3 length equals 15 residues. From germline, CDR1 is ENHRY and CDR2 SYGVKD.